This T cell receptor (beta chain) was captured by sequencing in a study of T cells in Graves' hyperthyroidism and ophthalmopathy. At the level of the study: Peripheral blood collection took place at initial diagnosis, before any treatment.

The study, taken as a whole, reports: Clonotypes that were expanded in thyroid above 0.001 mostly appeared in blood too.

This clonotype showed up many times. Its antigen is unidentified. Newly diagnosed hyperthyroidism, duration under 2 months, in patients aged 18 to 65. Diagnoses rested on clinical symptoms, serum thyroxine and TRAb, thyroid ultrasound and orbital computed tomography. What was amplified from RNA transcripts were TCR beta CDR3 regions. The HTBI primer set was used in a first-round RT-PCR of the TCR CDR3. TCRdb independently ran MiXCR on the multiplex PCR reads; one entry per CDR3 protein. This repertoire shows about 200,000 distinct CDR3 sequences, about a sixth found once; its top ten account for roughly 49%. The V end was cut by 6 bases, the J end by 2 bases, with 20 bases between. Germline V gene data show CDR1 as DFQATT and CDR2 as SNEGSKA (reference sequence). The CDR3 is made up of 15 amino acids.

This chain joins TRBV20-1 and TRBJ2-7, with D maybe TRBD1 (6 bases). This clonotype was sampled from a woman aged 45-60 years with Graves' hyperthyroidism. The material sequenced was blood. Here the CDR3 DNA reads TGCAGTGCGCAACCCCGGACAGTGAAAACCTACGAGCAGTACTTC. This encodes CSAQPRTVKTYEQYF.